These T cell receptor beta chains were read from a single sample in a study of blood T cells in healthy people across ages. TCRdb itself ran the 5' RACE reads through MiXCR, one entry per CDR3 protein. The table lists about 800,000 distinct CDR3 sequences, roughly 25% of them singletons, with more than 3% in the top ten. This same sample was also part of a study on T cells of mothers and their children.

Sequencing was carried out using blood. These receptors all come from a boy aged 5 to 17 in good health. The CDR3 runs from the conserved cysteine through the conserved F or W. D genes are given only for firm matches. Rows give clone size only sometimes, using once, few, many, or a class for an expanded clone.

v_call: TRBV4-1
d_call: TRBD1
j_call: TRBJ1-4
clone_size: many
cdr3_aa: CASSQTPGQASTNEKLFF
cdr3_nt: TGCGCCAGCAGCCAAACCCCGGGACAGGCGTCAACTAATGAAAAACTGTTTTTT

v_call: TRBV6-5
d_call: TRBD2
j_call: TRBJ2-1
clone_size: NA
cdr3_aa: CASSGRLAGVISYNEQFF
cdr3_nt: TGTGCCAGCAGCGGTCGACTAGCGGGGGTCATCTCCTACAATGAGCAGTTCTTC

v_call: TRBV5-1
d_call: TRBD2
j_call: TRBJ2-7
clone_size: NA
cdr3_aa: CASSLRSGSLYEQYF
cdr3_nt: TGCGCCAGCAGCCTAAGGAGCGGGAGCCTGTACGAGCAGTACTTC

v_call: TRBV27
d_call: NA
j_call: TRBJ2-5
clone_size: few
cdr3_aa: CASSEPGETQYF
cdr3_nt: TGTGCCAGCAGTGAGCCGGGAGAGACCCAGTACTTC

v_call: TRBV11-2
d_call: NA
j_call: TRBJ2-1
clone_size: few
cdr3_aa: CASSLGANPYNEQFF
cdr3_nt: TGTGCCAGCAGCTTAGGGGCGAATCCCTACAATGAGCAGTTCTTC

v_call: TRBV7-9
d_call: NA
j_call: TRBJ2-6
clone_size: NA
cdr3_aa: CASSPRSGPGANVLTF
cdr3_nt: TGTGCCAGCAGCCCAAGGTCGGGGCCTGGGGCCAACGTCCTGACTTTC

v_call: TRBV7-9
d_call: TRBD1
j_call: TRBJ1-2
clone_size: NA
cdr3_aa: CASSLPGTANYGYTF
cdr3_nt: TGTGCCAGCAGCTTACCCGGGACAGCCAACTATGGCTACACCTTC

v_call: TRBV20-1
d_call: TRBD2
j_call: TRBJ2-1
clone_size: few
cdr3_aa: CSAPGTTSPGSYNEQFF
cdr3_nt: TGCAGTGCGCCCGGGACTACCTCTCCCGGCTCCTACAATGAGCAGTTCTTC

v_call: TRBV4-1
d_call: NA
j_call: TRBJ2-7
clone_size: few
cdr3_aa: CASSQDPGTPNEQYF
cdr3_nt: TGCGCCAGCAGCCAAGACCCTGGAACACCCAACGAGCAGTACTTC

v_call: TRBV5-1
d_call: TRBD2
j_call: TRBJ2-7
clone_size: few
cdr3_aa: CASSGAGLTYEQYF
cdr3_nt: TGCGCCAGCAGCGGAGCGGGATTGACCTACGAGCAGTACTTC

v_call: TRBV13
d_call: TRBD1
j_call: TRBJ2-7
clone_size: NA
cdr3_aa: CASSYGDRGSYEQYF
cdr3_nt: TGTGCCAGCAGCTATGGGGACAGGGGTTCCTACGAGCAGTACTTC

v_call: TRBV7-8
d_call: NA
j_call: TRBJ1-3
clone_size: NA
cdr3_aa: CASSLNPGTRRNTIYF
cdr3_nt: TGTGCCAGCAGCTTAAATCCCGGGACTAGAAGAAACACCATATATTTT

v_call: TRBV5-6
d_call: TRBD1
j_call: TRBJ1-5
clone_size: NA
cdr3_aa: CASSRRTGINQPQHF
cdr3_nt: TGTGCCAGCAGCAGAAGGACAGGGATCAATCAGCCCCAGCATTTT

v_call: TRBV20-1
d_call: NA
j_call: TRBJ1-2
clone_size: few
cdr3_aa: CSAFILYGYTF
cdr3_nt: TGCAGTGCTTTCATCCTCTATGGCTACACCTTC

v_call: TRBV28
d_call: NA
j_call: TRBJ2-5
clone_size: few
cdr3_aa: CASSNSLGTPGTQYF
cdr3_nt: TGTGCCAGCAGTAACTCGTTGGGGACGCCGGGGACCCAGTACTTC

v_call: TRBV6-2/TRBV6-3
d_call: TRBD2
j_call: TRBJ2-2
clone_size: NA
cdr3_aa: CASSRSSGKGAGELFF
cdr3_nt: TGTGCCAGCAGTCGATCTAGCGGGAAGGGTGCCGGGGAGCTGTTTTTT

v_call: TRBV27
d_call: NA
j_call: TRBJ1-2
clone_size: few
cdr3_aa: CASRMQGWRGYTF
cdr3_nt: TGTGCCAGCAGAATGCAGGGTTGGCGTGGCTACACCTTC

v_call: TRBV29-1
d_call: NA
j_call: TRBJ2-2
clone_size: NA
cdr3_aa: CGSGGRLSGELFF
cdr3_nt: TGCGGGAGTGGGGGGCGCTTATCCGGGGAGCTGTTTTTT

v_call: TRBV6-5
d_call: TRBD1
j_call: TRBJ1-5
clone_size: many
cdr3_aa: CASSYSPGGHQPQHF
cdr3_nt: TGTGCCAGCAGTTACTCGCCAGGGGGACATCAGCCCCAGCATTTT

v_call: TRBV4-3
d_call: TRBD1
j_call: TRBJ2-5
clone_size: NA
cdr3_aa: CASSQDPRYRGTGNRWETQYF
cdr3_nt: TGCGCCAGCAGCCAAGATCCGAGATATCGTGGGACAGGGAACCGGTGGGAGACCCAGTACTTC

v_call: TRBV15
d_call: TRBD1
j_call: TRBJ2-5
clone_size: NA
cdr3_aa: CATSSYGTGVWETQYF
cdr3_nt: TGTGCCACCAGCAGCTACGGGACAGGGGTGTGGGAGACCCAGTACTTC

v_call: TRBV7-6
d_call: NA
j_call: TRBJ2-1
clone_size: NA
cdr3_aa: CASSLGPETSYNEQFF
cdr3_nt: TGTGCCAGCAGCTTAGGTCCAGAAACATCTTACAATGAGCAGTTCTTC

v_call: TRBV7-2
d_call: TRBD1
j_call: TRBJ1-1
clone_size: NA
cdr3_aa: CASSSLGQGTTEAFF
cdr3_nt: TGTGCCAGCAGCTCGTTGGGACAGGGGACCACTGAAGCTTTCTTT

v_call: TRBV6-5
d_call: TRBD1
j_call: TRBJ2-1
clone_size: NA
cdr3_aa: CASSPGTVEYNEQLF
cdr3_nt: TGTGCCAGCAGCCCCGGGACAGTAGAATACAATGAGCAGCTCTTC

v_call: TRBV20-1
d_call: NA
j_call: TRBJ2-2
clone_size: NA
cdr3_aa: CSANRRGTGELFF
cdr3_nt: TGCAGTGCGAACCGCAGGGGCACCGGGGAGCTGTTTTTT

v_call: TRBV4-3
d_call: TRBD1
j_call: TRBJ2-7
clone_size: NA
cdr3_aa: CASSQDHRGDEQYF
cdr3_nt: TGCGCCAGCAGCCAAGATCACAGGGGCGACGAGCAGTACTTC

v_call: TRBV29-1
d_call: TRBD2
j_call: TRBJ2-1
clone_size: NA
cdr3_aa: CSAGTRLGDEQFF
cdr3_nt: TGCAGCGCCGGGACTAGATTAGGTGATGAGCAGTTCTTC

v_call: TRBV10-3
d_call: NA
j_call: TRBJ2-1
clone_size: once
cdr3_aa: CAISVASYNEQFF
cdr3_nt: TGTGCCATCAGTGTGGCTTCCTACAATGAGCAGTTCTTC

v_call: TRBV5-5
d_call: TRBD2
j_call: TRBJ2-1
clone_size: few
cdr3_aa: CASSLAGGVSNEQFF
cdr3_nt: TGTGCCAGCAGCCTAGCGGGGGGAGTAAGCAATGAGCAGTTCTTC

v_call: TRBV7-2
d_call: NA
j_call: TRBJ2-3
clone_size: NA
cdr3_aa: CASSTSGMWGPEDTQYF
cdr3_nt: TGTGCCAGCAGCACGAGCGGTATGTGGGGGCCAGAAGATACGCAGTATTTT

v_call: TRBV4-2
d_call: NA
j_call: TRBJ2-4
clone_size: many
cdr3_aa: CASSQEQGVSKNIQYF
cdr3_nt: TGTGCCAGCAGCCAAGAACAGGGAGTTTCCAAAAACATTCAGTACTTC